This T cell receptor (beta chain) was retrieved from a study of ipilimumab plus nivolumab after autologous stem cell transplantation. Only in-frame clones appear in the TCRdb table, and some are missing; sequencing was by immunoSEQ multiplex PCR. Among over 35,000 clones listed, 92% were seen once. Sequences were derived from PBMCs, sampled in a trial of ipilimumab plus nivolumab as post-transplant consolidation. The origin of this receptor is a male donor with multiple myeloma.

The chain's CDR3 is CASSFRTGFNTEAFF. Written as DNA, the CDR3 is TGTGCCAGCAGTTTCCGGACAGGGTTTAACACTGAAGCTTTCTTT. The chain joins TRBV27 to TRBJ1-1; 8 positions match TRBD1. The CDR3 is 15 residues long. The V gene's germline CDR1 is MNHEY and CDR2 SMNVEV (reference sequence). Unmatched junction bases numbered 5, after V lost 3 bases and J lost 2 bases.